This T cell receptor beta chain was recorded in a study of CXCR3-negative and CXCR3-positive naive CD8 T cells. Study observations and caveats: Within a donor, both naive subsets shared TRBV-TRBJ usage, unlike memory cells. Greater hydrophobicity was found in TRB CDR3s of CXCR3-positive naive cells than of CXCR3-negative naive cells. Upon cryopreservation, CXCR3 expression partially decreased, and most assays used fresh PBMCs.

Preparation of TRB cDNA libraries relied on 5' RACE carrying UMI labels. TCRdb re-called the 5' RACE reads and gives one entry per CDR3 protein, without DNA. This sample's table has roughly 80,000 distinct CDR3 sequences. As for this clonotype: Antigen: not known.

Within the CD8+ T cell compartment, naive cells were CD45RO-CCR7+CD27+CD95-. The sequence came from a human donor in good health. Some clones in this sample may be carry-over from other donors' samples. What was sequenced was naive CXCR3+ CD8+ T cells from blood. Subset noted: CD45RO-CCR7+CD27+CD95- naive CD8+ T cells expressing CXCR3 (TNR3+).

The chain's CDR3 is CSAYPRLAGDYSYNEQFF. The chain recombines TRBV20-1 with TRBJ2-1; the D gene TCRdb calls, TRBD2, cannot be checked with no DNA. Germline values: CDR1 DFQATT, CDR2 SNEGSKA (reference sequence). The CDR3 is 18 amino acids.